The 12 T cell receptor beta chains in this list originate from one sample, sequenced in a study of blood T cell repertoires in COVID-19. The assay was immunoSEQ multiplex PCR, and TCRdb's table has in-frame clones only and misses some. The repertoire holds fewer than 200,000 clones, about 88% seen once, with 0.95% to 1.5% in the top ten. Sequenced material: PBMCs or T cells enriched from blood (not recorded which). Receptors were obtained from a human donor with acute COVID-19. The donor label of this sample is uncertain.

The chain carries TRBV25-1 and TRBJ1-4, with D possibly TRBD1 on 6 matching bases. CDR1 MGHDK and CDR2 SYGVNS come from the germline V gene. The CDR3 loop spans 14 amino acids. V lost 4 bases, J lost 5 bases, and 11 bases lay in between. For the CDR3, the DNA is TGTGCCAGCAGTGTACCAGGGGTCAATGAAAAACTGTTTTTT. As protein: CASSVPGVNEKLFF.

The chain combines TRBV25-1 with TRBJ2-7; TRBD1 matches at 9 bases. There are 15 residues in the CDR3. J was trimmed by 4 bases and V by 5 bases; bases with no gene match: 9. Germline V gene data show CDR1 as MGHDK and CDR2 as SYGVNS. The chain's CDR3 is CASSPLGQGKYEQYF. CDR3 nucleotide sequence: TGTGCCAGCAGTCCCCTGGGACAGGGAAAATACGAGCAGTACTTC.

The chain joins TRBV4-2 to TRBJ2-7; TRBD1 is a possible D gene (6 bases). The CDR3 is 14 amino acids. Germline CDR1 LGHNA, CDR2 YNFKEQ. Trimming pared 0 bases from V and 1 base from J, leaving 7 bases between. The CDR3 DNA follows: TGTGCCAGCAGCCAAGAGGACAGATCCTACGAGCAGTACTTC. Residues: CASSQEDRSYEQYF.

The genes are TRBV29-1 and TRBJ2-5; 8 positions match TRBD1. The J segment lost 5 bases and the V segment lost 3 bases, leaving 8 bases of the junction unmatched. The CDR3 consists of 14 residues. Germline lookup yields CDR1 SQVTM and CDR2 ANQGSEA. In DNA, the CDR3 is TGCAGCGTTGATCCCCCAGGGGGCGCGGAGACCCAGTACTTC. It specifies CSVDPPGGAETQYF.

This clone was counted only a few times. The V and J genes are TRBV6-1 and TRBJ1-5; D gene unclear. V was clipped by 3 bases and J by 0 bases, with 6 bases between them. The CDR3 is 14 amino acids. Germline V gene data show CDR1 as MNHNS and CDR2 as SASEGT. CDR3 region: CASSERASNQPQHF. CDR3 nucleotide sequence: TGTGCCAGCAGTGAGCGGGCTAGCAATCAGCCCCAGCATTTT.

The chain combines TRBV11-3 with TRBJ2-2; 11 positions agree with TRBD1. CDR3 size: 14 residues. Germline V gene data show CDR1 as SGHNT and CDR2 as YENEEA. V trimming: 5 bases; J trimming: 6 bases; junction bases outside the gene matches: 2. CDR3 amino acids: CASSPGQGAGELFF. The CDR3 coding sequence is TGTGCCAGCAGCCCGGGACAGGGGGCCGGGGAGCTGTTTTTT.

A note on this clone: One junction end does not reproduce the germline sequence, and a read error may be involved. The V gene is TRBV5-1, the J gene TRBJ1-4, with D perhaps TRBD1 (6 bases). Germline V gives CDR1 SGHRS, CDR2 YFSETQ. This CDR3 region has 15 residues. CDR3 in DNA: TGCACCAGCAGCTATGGGACAACAACTAATGAAAAACTGTTTTTT. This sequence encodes CTSSYGTTTNEKLFF.

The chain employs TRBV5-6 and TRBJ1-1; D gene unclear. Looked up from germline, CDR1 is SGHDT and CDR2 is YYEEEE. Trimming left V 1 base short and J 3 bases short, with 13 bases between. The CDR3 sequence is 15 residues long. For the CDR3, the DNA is TGTGCCAGCAGCTTGATGAGGGCCGGGGACACTGAAGCTTTCTTT. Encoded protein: CASSLMRAGDTEAFF.

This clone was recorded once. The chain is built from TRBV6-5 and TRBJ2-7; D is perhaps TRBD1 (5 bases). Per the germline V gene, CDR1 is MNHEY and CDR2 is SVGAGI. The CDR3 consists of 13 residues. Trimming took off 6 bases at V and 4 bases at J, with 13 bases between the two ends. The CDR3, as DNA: TGTGCCAGCAGCCGGCAGGGTTCTTACGAGCAGTACTTC. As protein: CASSRQGSYEQYF.

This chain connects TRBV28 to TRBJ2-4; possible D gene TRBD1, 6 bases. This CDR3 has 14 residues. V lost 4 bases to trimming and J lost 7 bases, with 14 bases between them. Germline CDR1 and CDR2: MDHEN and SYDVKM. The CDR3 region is CASSSLDRRNIQYF. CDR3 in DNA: TGTGCCAGCAGTTCCCTCGACAGGAGGAACATTCAGTACTTC. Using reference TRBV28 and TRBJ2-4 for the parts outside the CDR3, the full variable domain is DVKVTQSSRYLVKRTGEKVFLECVQDMDHENMFWYRQDPGLGLRLIYFSYDVKMKEKGDIPEGYSVSREKKERFSLILESASTNQTSMYLCASSSLDRRNIQYFGAGTRLSVL.

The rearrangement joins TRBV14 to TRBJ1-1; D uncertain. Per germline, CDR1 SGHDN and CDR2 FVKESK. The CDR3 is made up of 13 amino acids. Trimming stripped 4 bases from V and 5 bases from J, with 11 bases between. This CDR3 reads CASSPHTGTEAFF. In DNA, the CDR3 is TGTGCCAGCAGCCCGCATACCGGGACTGAAGCTTTCTTT. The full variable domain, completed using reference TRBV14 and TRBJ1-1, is EAGVTQFPSHSVIEKGQTVTLRCDPISGHDNLYWYRRVMGKEIKFLLHFVKESKQDESGMPNNRFLAERTGGTYSTLKVQPAELEDSGVYFCASSPHTGTEAFFGQGTRLTVV.

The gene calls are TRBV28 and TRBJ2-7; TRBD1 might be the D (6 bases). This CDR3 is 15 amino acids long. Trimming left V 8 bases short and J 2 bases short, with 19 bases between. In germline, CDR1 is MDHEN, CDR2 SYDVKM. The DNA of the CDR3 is TGTGCCAGCGCTACCCCGGGACACACGACCTACGAGCAGTACTTC. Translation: CASATPGHTTYEQYF.